These 23 T cell receptor beta chains originate from one sample sequenced in a study of cytomegalovirus exposure and HLA in healthy donors. The table came from immunoSEQ multiplex PCR; TCRdb's copy has only in-frame clones and leaves some out. The table has fewer than 400,000 clones, about nine tenths seen once; the top ten hold roughly 0.8%. Source material: PBMCs. These receptors all come from a woman younger than 35 in good health and CMV-seronegative.

This sequence joins TRBV18 and TRBJ2-3, with 7 bases fitting TRBD1. The CDR3 spans 15 residues. CDR1 and CDR2 (germline): KGHSH, LQKENI. V lost 3 bases to trimming and J lost 1 base; unmatched junction nucleotides: 4. DNA for the CDR3: TGTGCCAGCTCACCCGACAGGGTCCGCACAGATACGCAGTATTTT. It is translated as CASSPDRVRTDTQYF.

This sequence joins TRBV7-9 and TRBJ1-1, with TRBD1 as a possible D gene (6 bases). Trimming stripped 4 bases from V and 1 base from J, with 10 bases between. Germline V gene data show CDR1 as SEHNR and CDR2 as FQNEAQ (reference sequence). The length of the CDR3 is 14 residues. As DNA, the CDR3 is TGTGCCAGCAGCTACGGCAGGGGGAACACTGAAGCTTTCTTT. Translated: CASSYGRGNTEAFF.

The rearrangement links TRBV27 to TRBJ1-1; unclear D gene. This CDR3 has 16 amino acids. Germline CDR1 MNHEY, CDR2 SMNVEV (reference sequence). V dropped 2 bases and J dropped 5 bases, with 18 bases sitting between them. The CDR3 DNA reads as TGTGCCAGCAGTTTAAATGGGCAGGACCGGGGTACTGAAGCTTTCTTT. This encodes CASSLNGQDRGTEAFF.

The CDR3 protein is CASSLVQDEKLFF. Written as DNA, the CDR3 is TGTGCCAGCAGCTTAGTACAAGATGAAAAACTGTTTTTT. The chain links TRBV7-8 to TRBJ1-4; the D is unclear. The CDR3 length is 13 residues. In germline, CDR1 is SGHVS, CDR2 FQNEAQ. Trimming took 1 base from V and 6 from J, leaving 6 bases between them.

The chain couples TRBV9 to TRBJ2-7, with a tentative D call TRBD1 (5 bases). The germline V gene has CDR1 SGDLS and CDR2 YYNGEE. This CDR3 region has 15 residues. Trimming pared 4 bases from V and 3 bases from J, leaving 17 bases between. Written as DNA, the CDR3 is TGTGCCAGCAGCCCAGTGCCAGGGTTGATCTACGAGCAGTACTTC. Its protein is CASSPVPGLIYEQYF.

V usage is TRBV5-8 and J usage is TRBJ1-2; no clear D. The V gene lost 2 bases and the J gene lost 4 bases, with 12 bases spanning the gap. Germline CDR1 is SGHTS and CDR2 is YDEGEE. CDR3 length: 14 amino acids. The CDR3: CASSFPGVVYGYTF. The CDR3 nucleotides are TGTGCCAGCAGCTTTCCGGGAGTGGTCTATGGCTACACCTTC.

The gene calls are TRBV6-5 and TRBJ1-4, with unresolved D. CDR1 and CDR2 (germline): MNHEY, SVGAGI. V gave up 7 bases and J gave up 10 bases, with 13 bases separating them. The CDR3 contains 12 residues. The CDR3 loop reads CASTGVDGKLFF. CDR3 sequence (DNA): TGTGCCAGCACTGGAGTGGATGGAAAACTGTTTTTT.

The V gene is TRBV7-2, the J gene TRBJ2-3, with no clear D. The CDR3 runs to 14 residues. Deletions cut 1 base from V and 6 bases from J, with 11 bases between. The germline V gene has CDR1 SGHTA and CDR2 FQGNSA. CDR3 region: CASSLVTTADTQYF. The CDR3 DNA is TGTGCCAGCAGCTTAGTTACTACCGCGGATACGCAGTATTTT.

The gene calls are TRBV30 and TRBJ1-1; no firm D call. CDR1 GTSNPN and CDR2 SVGIG come from the germline V gene (reference sequence). Trimming stripped 2 bases from V and 0 bases from J, with 10 bases between. The CDR3 has 14 residues. In nucleotides, the CDR3 is TGTGCCTGGAGTTTAGGCAGGATGAACACTGAAGCTTTCTTT. Translating it yields CAWSLGRMNTEAFF.

Concerning this clone: This may arise from a read error, as a much more abundant clone is one base away. Other DNA sequences in the sample encode the same CDR3. The chain uses TRBV7-3 and TRBJ2-3; D is unresolved. The CDR3 is made up of 13 amino acids. Trimming removed 5 bases at V and 1 base at J, with 7 bases between. CDR1 and CDR2 from the germline V gene are SGHTA and FQGTGA. The CDR3 sequence is CASSPPGTDTQYF. CDR3 DNA sequence: TGTGCCAGCAGCCCCCCTGGCACAGATACGCAGTATTTT.

This chain connects TRBV29-1 to TRBJ2-5; 14 nucleotides agree with TRBD2. The CDR3 is 17 residues long. J was trimmed by 2 bases and V by 7 bases; bases with no gene match: 12. The germline V gene encodes CDR1 SQVTM and CDR2 ANQGSEA. The CDR3 is CSADGTSGRNKQETQYF. The CDR3 coding sequence is TGCAGCGCCGATGGGACTAGCGGGAGAAATAAGCAAGAGACCCAGTACTTC.

The chain joins TRBV10-3 to TRBJ2-2; 8 bases align to TRBD2. CDR3 length: 14 residues. The germline CDR1 and CDR2 sequences are ENHRY and SYGVKD. V was clipped by 10 bases and J by 0 bases; unmatched bases: 4. CDR3 sequence reads: CATLAGSNTGELFF. In nucleotides, the CDR3 is TGTGCCACCTTAGCGGGATCGAACACCGGGGAGCTGTTTTTT.

V and J are TRBV28 and TRBJ2-3, with TRBD2 identical over 11 bases. CDR1 and CDR2 (germline): MDHEN, SYDVKM. This CDR3 comprises 16 residues. The V segment lost 4 bases and the J segment 4 bases; nucleotides outside the gene matches: 7. The CDR3 nucleotides are TGTGCCAGCAGTTCCCTAGCGGGAGGAGAAGCAGATACGCAGTATTTT. It specifies CASSSLAGGEADTQYF.

This chain connects TRBV4-1 to TRBJ2-7, with TRBD1 matching over 7 bases. Unmatched junction bases numbered 18, after V lost 4 bases and J lost 3 bases. The V gene's germline CDR1 is MGHRA and CDR2 YSYEKL. CDR3 length: 18 amino acids. The CDR3 reads CASSRQGQSEAFNYEQYF. The CDR3 DNA is TGCGCCAGCAGCCGGCAGGGACAGTCAGAAGCCTTTAACTACGAGCAGTACTTC.

CDR3 sequence: CASRSGISTDTQYF. Here the CDR3 DNA reads TGCGCCAGCAGAAGCGGGATCAGCACAGATACGCAGTATTTT. This rearrangement joins TRBV10-2 to TRBJ2-3, with TRBD2 matching 7 bases. V was clipped by 6 bases and J by 0 bases; unmatched bases: 3. Germline values: CDR1 WSHSY, CDR2 SAAADI. The CDR3 contains 14 residues.

The chain links TRBV2 to TRBJ2-3, with D hard to call. Trimming shortened V by 7 bases and J by 3 bases, and 8 bases separated the two germline ends. The CDR3 loop spans 12 amino acids. Germline CDR1 SNHLY, CDR2 FYNNEI. This CDR3 is CASTPSTDTQYF. CDR3 sequence (DNA): TGTGCCAGCACCCCCTCGACAGATACGCAGTATTTT.

J is TRBJ2-7 and V is TRBV5-6; maybe TRBD2 (6 bases). CDR1 is SGHDT and CDR2 is YYEEEE in the germline V gene. V was trimmed by 2 bases and J by 3 bases, leaving 12 bases between them. This CDR3 contains 14 residues. Written as DNA, the CDR3 is TGTGCCAGCAGCTTTCGCGCGGGAAGCTACGAGCAGTACTTC. It codes for CASSFRAGSYEQYF.

In its sample, this clone was seen once. The rearrangement uses TRBV18 and TRBJ2-7, with TRBD1 matching over 11 bases. The ends lost 5 bases at V and 2 bases at J; junction bases unmatched: 2. Germline lookup yields CDR1 KGHSH and CDR2 LQKENI. The CDR3 contains 14 residues. The CDR3 region is CASSSGQGAYEQYF. CDR3 nucleotide sequence: TGTGCCAGCTCATCGGGACAGGGGGCCTACGAGCAGTACTTC.

The V gene is TRBV25-1, the J gene TRBJ1-1; TRBD1 aligns across 8 bases. Losses at the gene ends were 6 bases for V and 1 base for J; bases not matched to a gene: 4. The germline V gene has CDR1 MGHDK and CDR2 SYGVNS. The CDR3 totals 14 residues. CDR3: CASSLTGENTEAFF. In nucleotides, the CDR3 is TGTGCCAGCAGCCTGACAGGGGAGAACACTGAAGCTTTCTTT.

J is TRBJ2-7 and V is TRBV7-9, with D possibly matching TRBD1 (6 bases). Germline-derived CDR1 and CDR2 are SEHNR and FQNEAQ (reference sequence). The CDR3 consists of 15 residues. Trimming stripped 4 bases from V and 1 base from J, with 14 bases between. CDR3 bases: TGTGCCAGCAGCTACCCCGGGACACGATCCTACGAGCAGTACTTC. The encoded protein is CASSYPGTRSYEQYF.

The chain employs TRBV4-3 and TRBJ2-7, with 9 nucleotides matching TRBD1. This CDR3 contains 16 residues. With V trimmed by 0 bases and J by 2 bases, 5 bases remained unmatched. In germline, CDR1 is LGHNA, CDR2 YSLEER. CDR3 sequence (DNA): TGCGCCAGCAGCCAAGATATCGGACAGGGGACCTACGAGCAGTACTTC. This sequence encodes CASSQDIGQGTYEQYF.

The rearrangement joins TRBV4-3 to TRBJ1-2, with TRBD1 as a possible D gene (5 bases). The germline CDR1 and CDR2 sequences are LGHNA and YSLEER. The V and J ends lost 0 bases and 1 base respectively, with 9 bases between them. The CDR3 covers 15 residues. The DNA for the CDR3 is TGCGCCAGCAGCCAAGATTGGGGGGTTAACTATGGCTACACCTTC. Residues: CASSQDWGVNYGYTF.

This clone was picked up one time. The rearrangement uses TRBV6-1 and TRBJ2-7; TRBD1 matches 10 bases. Germline V gene data show CDR1 as MNHNS and CDR2 as SASEGT. The CDR3 is 15 amino acids. The V segment lost 4 bases and the J segment 6 bases; nucleotides outside the gene matches: 9. CDR3 sequence reads: CASSGLGTGASEQYF. CDR3 nucleotide sequence: TGTGCCAGCAGTGGATTAGGGACAGGGGCCTCCGAGCAGTACTTC.